The 15 T cell receptor beta chains given below trace back to one sample, sequenced in a study of cytomegalovirus exposure and HLA in healthy donors. A multiplex PCR was run with 60 Vbeta primers and 13 Jbeta primers. Using immunoSEQ multiplex PCR, the repertoire was profiled, and TCRdb retains in-frame clones only, with some absent. The table records 100,000 to 150,000 clones, roughly 79% of them present only once. The sample comprised PBMCs. All receptors come from a man between 18 and 29 years old in good health and CMV-seronegative.

In DNA form, the CDR3 reads TGTGCCAGCAGTGATGGAGGGGTTCGCGAGCAGTACTTC. It translates to CASSDGGVREQYF. The rearrangement links TRBV6-1 to TRBJ2-7, with D possibly matching TRBD2 (6 bases). The CDR3 has 13 amino acids. Germline V CDR1 and CDR2: MNHNS, SASEGT. V lost 3 bases to trimming and J lost 6 bases, with 12 bases between them.

Only a few counts were recorded for this clone. The rearrangement joins TRBV7-8 to TRBJ2-7; TRBD1 aligns across 7 bases. V dropped 5 bases and J dropped 0; count of bases not matched to a gene: 10. The V gene's germline CDR1 is SGHVS and CDR2 FQNEAQ. The CDR3 sequence is 16 residues long. CDR3 DNA: TGTGCCAGCAGCATCCGGCTCACAGGGGTCTCCTACGAGCAGTACTTC. The encoded protein is CASSIRLTGVSYEQYF.

A few counts support this clone. The rearrangement joins TRBV6-1 to TRBJ1-4, with D perhaps matching TRBD1 (6 bases). Germline CDR1 reads MNHNS; CDR2 reads SASEGT. V lost 3 bases and J 11 bases, leaving 13 bases between the germline ends. The CDR3 consists of 13 residues. CDR3 nucleotides: TGTGCCAGCAGTGATTTGGGGGCTCGGAAACTGTTTTTT. It translates to CASSDLGARKLFF.

The V gene is TRBV5-1, the J gene TRBJ2-3, with 8 nucleotides matching TRBD2. J gave up 1 base and V 1 base, and 5 bases lay outside the gene matches. This CDR3 region has 16 residues. Germline lookup yields CDR1 SGHRS and CDR2 YFSETQ. As DNA, the CDR3 is TGCGCCAGCAGCTTGCGACTAGCGCAAGGCACAGATACGCAGTATTTT. Protein product: CASSLRLAQGTDTQYF.

The CDR3 coding sequence is TGTGCCTGGAGTGAGAAAGGGGCAGCCACTGAAGCTTTCTTT. This codes for CAWSEKGAATEAFF. V is TRBV30 and J is TRBJ1-1, with a possible D match to TRBD1 (5 bases). This CDR3 is 14 amino acids long. Looked up from germline, CDR1 is GTSNPN and CDR2 is SVGIG (reference sequence). Trimming pared 1 base from V and 4 bases from J, leaving 13 bases between.

The rearrangement uses TRBV6-5 and TRBJ1-5; the D gene is possibly TRBD1 (5 bases). This CDR3 has 15 amino acids. V was cut by 6 bases and J by 6 bases, with 18 bases left in between. Germline V lookup: CDR1 MNHEY, CDR2 SVGAGI. The CDR3 loop is CASRDGTSTGQPQHF. The CDR3 nucleotides read TGTGCCAGCAGAGACGGGACTTCAACGGGTCAGCCCCAGCATTTT.

This clone was detected a few times. The chain is built from TRBV4-3 and TRBJ2-1; a weak D match, TRBD2 (5 bases). CDR1 is LGHNA, CDR2 YSLEER, per germline. The length of the CDR3 is 12 residues. Trimming took off 1 base at V and 9 bases at J, with 7 bases between the two ends. The CDR3 DNA follows: TGCGCCAGCAGCCAAGTTGGAGGTGAGCAGTTCTTC. It codes for CASSQVGGEQFF.

This clone has only one observation. The V and J genes are TRBV27 and TRBJ1-6, with TRBD1 matching 9 bases. Trimming took 7 bases from V and 10 from J; bases not matched to a gene: 8. The CDR3 consists of 14 residues. The germline V gene encodes CDR1 MNHEY and CDR2 SMNVEV (reference sequence). CDR3 DNA: TGTGCCAGCATCTTAACAGGGGGCGGCTCACCCCTCCACTTT. Translation: CASILTGGGSPLHF.

The rearrangement uses TRBV2 and TRBJ1-1; TRBD1 aligns across 7 bases. This CDR3 comprises 15 residues. V trimming: 10 bases; J trimming: 1 base; junction bases outside the gene matches: 12. The germline gives CDR1 SNHLY, CDR2 FYNNEI. This chain's CDR3 is CAKSDRVSGNTEAFF. The CDR3 nucleotides read TGTGCCAAATCCGACAGGGTATCTGGGAACACTGAAGCTTTCTTT.

J is TRBJ1-1 and V is TRBV9; D is perhaps TRBD1 (6 bases). The CDR3 is 15 residues long. The V end was cut by 0 bases, the J end by 1 base, with 10 bases between. Germline assignment: CDR1 SGDLS and CDR2 YYNGEE. CDR3 region: CASSVVGQKNTEAFF. DNA for the CDR3: TGTGCCAGCAGCGTAGTAGGACAGAAGAACACTGAAGCTTTCTTT.

To note about this clone: A read error may account for a junction end that differs from germline. The chain carries TRBV7-9 and TRBJ1-1, with D possibly matching TRBD1 (5 bases). This CDR3 has 13 residues. Per germline, CDR1 SEHNR and CDR2 FQNEAQ (reference sequence). The DNA for the CDR3 is TGTGCCAGCAGCTTACCCGCGGGACGGGTACTTCTCTTT. Translation: CASSLPAGRVLLF.

The genes are TRBV9 and TRBJ2-3, with TRBD2 matching over 10 bases. Germline V gives CDR1 SGDLS, CDR2 YYNGEE. The CDR3 is 16 residues long. After removal of 6 bases from V and 5 bases from J, the junction contained 12 bases not matched to a gene. CDR3 loop: CASTPLSGGALDTQYF. DNA of the CDR3: TGTGCCAGCACCCCCTTAAGCGGGGGGGCGTTAGATACGCAGTATTTT.

The V gene is TRBV4-3, the J gene TRBJ1-2; TRBD1 is a possible D gene (6 bases). The CDR3 runs to 16 residues. The V end was cut by 0 bases, the J end by 0 bases, with 11 bases between. Germline CDR1 reads LGHNA; CDR2 reads YSLEER. The CDR3: CASSQETGRTNYGYTF. CDR3 nucleotides: TGCGCCAGCAGCCAAGAGACAGGCCGGACTAACTATGGCTACACCTTC.

V usage is TRBV6-5 and J usage is TRBJ1-2; weak D call: TRBD1 (5 bases). Germline CDR1 MNHEY, CDR2 SVGAGI. The CDR3 loop spans 14 amino acids. Trimming cost V 2 bases and J 8 bases, with 15 bases left between them. The DNA for the CDR3 is TGTGCCAGCAGTTACGGGGTGGGGGGAAGAGGCTACACCTTC. The encoded protein is CASSYGVGGRGYTF.

V gene TRBV7-2 combines with J gene TRBJ2-7; TRBD1 agrees at 8 bases. V gave up 5 bases and J gave up 3 bases; unmatched junction bases: 3. In germline, CDR1 is SGHTA, CDR2 FQGNSA. The CDR3 sequence is 13 residues long. The CDR3, as DNA: TGTGCCAGCAGCCATGGACAGGGCTACGAGCAGTACTTC. This gives the protein CASSHGQGYEQYF.